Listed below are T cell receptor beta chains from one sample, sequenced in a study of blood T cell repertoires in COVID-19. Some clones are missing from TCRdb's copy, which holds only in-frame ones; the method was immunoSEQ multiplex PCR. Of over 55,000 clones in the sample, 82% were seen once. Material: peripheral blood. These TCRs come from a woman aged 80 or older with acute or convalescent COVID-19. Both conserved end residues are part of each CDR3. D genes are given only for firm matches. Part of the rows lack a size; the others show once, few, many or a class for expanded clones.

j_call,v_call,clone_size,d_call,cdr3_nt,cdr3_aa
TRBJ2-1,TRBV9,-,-,TGTGCCAGCAGCATCCAGTACAATGAGCAGTTCTTC,CASSIQYNEQFF
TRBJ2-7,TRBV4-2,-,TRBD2,TGTGCCAGCAGCCAGATAGCGGGGAGTTCAGACGAGCAGTACTTC,CASSQIAGSSDEQYF
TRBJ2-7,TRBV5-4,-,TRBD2,TGTGCCAGCAGCTCCGGGGCGGGAGGGCTCCCCTACGAGCAGTACTTC,CASSSGAGGLPYEQYF
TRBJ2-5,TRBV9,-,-,TGTGCCAGCAGCGTAGGCAGGGTCCAAGAGACCCAGTACTTC,CASSVGRVQETQYF
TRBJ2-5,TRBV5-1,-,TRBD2,TGCGCCAGCAGCAGGAGCGGGATCGAGACCCAGTACTTC,CASSRSGIETQYF
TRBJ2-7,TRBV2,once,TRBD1,TGTGCCAGCAGTGAGACAGGGTTCTACGAGCAGTACTTC,CASSETGFYEQYF
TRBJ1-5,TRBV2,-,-,TGTGCCAGCAGTGGAGAGGGTTTACTGCCCCAGCATTTT,CASSGEGLLPQHF
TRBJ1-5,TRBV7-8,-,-,TGTGCCAGCAGCTTAGGCAGGGCCGGGACACAGCCCCAGCATTTT,CASSLGRAGTQPQHF
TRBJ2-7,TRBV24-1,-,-,TGTGCCACCACCCAGTTCTACGAGCAGTACTTC,CATTQFYEQYF
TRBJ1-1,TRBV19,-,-,TGTGCCTGTAGTCCCAAACGGGGCACTGAAGCTTTCTTT,CACSPKRGTEAFF
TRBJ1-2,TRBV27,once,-,TGTGCCAGCAGTTTAACGGGGTGGGGAGGAGGCTACACCTTC,CASSLTGWGGGYTF
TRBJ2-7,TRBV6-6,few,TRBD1,TGTGCCACCGCGGGACAGGGGTCCTACGAGCAGTACTTC,CATAGQGSYEQYF
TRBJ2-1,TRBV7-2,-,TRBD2,TGTGCCAGCAGCTCCCTAGCGGGAGGAGGGAACAATGAGCAGTTCTTC,CASSSLAGGGNNEQFF
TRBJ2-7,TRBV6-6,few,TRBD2,TGTGCCAGCAGTTTAACTAGCGGATACGAGCAGTACTTC,CASSLTSGYEQYF
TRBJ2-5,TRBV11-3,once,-,TGTGCCAGCAGCTTAACAGGGGAGACCCAGTACTTC,CASSLTGETQYF
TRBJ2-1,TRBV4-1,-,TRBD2,TGCGCCAGCAGCCAACCCGGACTAGCGGCCCGGGGGCAGTTCTTC,CASSQPGLAARGQFF
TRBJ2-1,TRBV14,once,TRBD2,TGTGCCAGCAGCCCGCTCACCGGGACTAGCGGGAAAAATGAGCAGTTCTTC,CASSPLTGTSGKNEQFF
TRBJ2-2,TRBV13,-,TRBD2,TGTGCCAGCAGCATGCAATGGCCCCTAGCGGGAGAGCCCGGGGAGCTGTTTTTT,CASSMQWPLAGEPGELFF
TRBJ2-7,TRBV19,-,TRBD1,TGTGCCAGTACCTCATCCAGGACAGGGGGCAACGAGCAGTACTTC,CASTSSRTGGNEQYF
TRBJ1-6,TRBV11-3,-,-,TGTGCCAGCAGCTTAGATCAAAATTCACCCCTCCACTTT,CASSLDQNSPLHF
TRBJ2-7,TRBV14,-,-,TGTGCCAGCAGCGAAGGGGGAAGCTGGATTAGCGGAAACTTCTACGAGCAGTACTTC,CASSEGGSWISGNFYEQYF
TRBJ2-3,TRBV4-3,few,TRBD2,TGCGCCAGCAGCCAAGATCCGACTAGCGGAACCAGTTCGGATACGCAGTATTTT,CASSQDPTSGTSSDTQYF
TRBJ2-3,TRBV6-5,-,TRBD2,TGTGCCAGTCGACTAGCGGGAGGAGGGCCAGATACGCAGTATTTT,CASRLAGGGPDTQYF
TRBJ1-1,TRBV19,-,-,TGTGCCAGTAGTATAACATGGAGTGGGAACACTGAAGCTTTCTTT,CASSITWSGNTEAFF
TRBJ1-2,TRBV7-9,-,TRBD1,TGTGCCAGCAGCTCCAAGGGACAGCGAAACTATGGCTACACCTTC,CASSSKGQRNYGYTF
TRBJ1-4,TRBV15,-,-,TGTGCCACCAGCAGAGCGACTAATGAAAAACTGTTTTTT,CATSRATNEKLFF
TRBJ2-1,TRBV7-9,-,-,TGTGCCAGCAGCTTAAGTCCAGTAGGGGCAAGGATCTCCTACAATGAGCAGTTCTTC,CASSLSPVGARISYNEQFF
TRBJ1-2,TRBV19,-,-,TGTGCCAGCCGGACAGACATTTTAAGGGATGGCTACACCTTC,CASRTDILRDGYTF
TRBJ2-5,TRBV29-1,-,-,TGCAGCGTTGAAGGTCCCTCCGCGGGAGAGACCCAGTACTTC,CSVEGPSAGETQYF
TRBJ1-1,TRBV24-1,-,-,TGTGCCACCAGTGATTTGGGGGGAGCGGGAGCTTTCTTT,CATSDLGGAGAFF
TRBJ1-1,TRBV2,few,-,TGTGCCAGCACCGTTGTGAACACTGAAGCTTTCTTT,CASTVVNTEAFF
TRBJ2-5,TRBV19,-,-,TGTGCCAGTAACGCGGGATTGGGTCAAGAGACCCAGTACTTC,CASNAGLGQETQYF
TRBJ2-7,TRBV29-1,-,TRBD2,TGCAGCGCCCGAACCCGGCTAGCGGGAGCGGGTGAGCAGTACTTC,CSARTRLAGAGEQYF
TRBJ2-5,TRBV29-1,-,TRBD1,TGCAGCGGAAAGACAGGGCCAGAGACCCAGTACTTC,CSGKTGPETQYF
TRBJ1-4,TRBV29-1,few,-,TGCAGCGTTCTTGTTAATGAAAAACTGTTTTTT,CSVLVNEKLFF
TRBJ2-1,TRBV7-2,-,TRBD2,TGTGCCAGCAGCTTAGATAGCGGGAGGGTTGGCGAGCAGTTCTTC,CASSLDSGRVGEQFF
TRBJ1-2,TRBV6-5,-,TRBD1,TGTGCCAGCAGTCAGGGGGGAGGCGGCTACACCTTC,CASSQGGGGYTF
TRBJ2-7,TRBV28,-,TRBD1,TGTGCCAGCAGTTCCTCGGGACAGGGGGCTGACGAGCAGTACTTC,CASSSSGQGADEQYF
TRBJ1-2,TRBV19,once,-,TGTGCCAGTACCAAAATTGGACGTATTAGGGGATATGGCTACACCTTC,CASTKIGRIRGYGYTF
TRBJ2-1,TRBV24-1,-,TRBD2,TGTGCCACCAGTGATTTATGGACTAGCGGGAAAAATGAGCAGTTCTTC,CATSDLWTSGKNEQFF
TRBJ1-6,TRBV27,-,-,TGTGCCAGCAGTCCGGACTCCCTCCCGGGGGTGAATTCACCCCTCCACTTT,CASSPDSLPGVNSPLHF
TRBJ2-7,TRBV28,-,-,TGTGCCAGCACTACTTCCGGAGGAGGGGGCATCTACGAGCAGTACTTC,CASTTSGGGGIYEQYF
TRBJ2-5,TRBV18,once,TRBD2,TGTGCCAGCTCCAAGAGCGGGGGCGAGACCCAGTACTTC,CASSKSGGETQYF
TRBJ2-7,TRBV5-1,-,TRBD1,TGCGCCAGCAGACCCGGGACAGGGGGTTTACACGAGCAGTACTTC,CASRPGTGGLHEQYF
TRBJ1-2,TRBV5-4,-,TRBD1,TGTGCCAGCAGCCCCCGTGGGGACAGTTCCTATGGCTACACCTTC,CASSPRGDSSYGYTF
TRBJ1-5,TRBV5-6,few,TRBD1,TGTGCCAGCAGCTACGGGACAGGGTTGGGTCAGCCCCAGCATTTT,CASSYGTGLGQPQHF